This record looks at one T cell receptor (beta chain) sequence and its context. Clones were sequenced by immunoSEQ multiplex PCR, and TCRdb holds only the in-frame ones, with some missing. In the table there are around 72,000 clones, 88% of which are singletons. This record comes from a study of blood T cell repertoires in COVID-19. CDR3 length equals 13 residues. The junction had 12 bases not matched to a gene; V was cut back by 8 bases and J by 7 bases. Germline V gives CDR1 GTSNPN, CDR2 SVGIG (reference sequence). This TCR derives from a man in his fifties with acute or convalescent COVID-19. Specimen: peripheral blood. This sequence joins TRBV30 and TRBJ1-2; 8 bases are shared with TRBD1. The CDR3: CAGGQEGIGGYTF. The CDR3 coding sequence is TGTGCCGGGGGACAGGAGGGTATCGGTGGCTACACCTTC.